This entry is about one T cell receptor (beta chain). Primers: 60 Vbeta forward and 13 Jbeta reverse. Clones were sequenced by immunoSEQ multiplex PCR, and TCRdb holds only the in-frame ones, with some missing. This sample yields about 140,000 clones, of which 65% to 80% are seen a single time; 1.5% to 2% belongs to the top ten. The data belong to a study of cytomegalovirus exposure and HLA in healthy donors. The CDR3 extends over 12 amino acids. V dropped 7 bases and J dropped 7 bases, with 13 bases sitting between them. Germline V gene sequence: CDR1 SNHLY, CDR2 FYNNEI. The sequenced sample was PBMCs. The genes are TRBV2 and TRBJ1-2; D is perhaps TRBD1 (5 bases). This receptor was obtained from a woman aged 30 to 39 in good health and CMV-seronegative. DNA for the CDR3: TGTGCCAGCACCGGGAGGGGCTCTGGCTACACCTTC. Its translation: CASTGRGSGYTF.